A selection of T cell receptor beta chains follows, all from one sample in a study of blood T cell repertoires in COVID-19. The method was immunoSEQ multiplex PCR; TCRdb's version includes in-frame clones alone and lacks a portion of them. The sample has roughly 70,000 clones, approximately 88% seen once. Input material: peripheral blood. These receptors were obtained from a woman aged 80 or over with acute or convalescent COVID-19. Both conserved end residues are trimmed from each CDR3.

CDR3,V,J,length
ASSLEGDTEAF,TRBV7-9,TRBJ1-1,11
ASSRTGGVYT,TRBV2,TRBJ1-2,10
ASGLAAGTEAF,TRBV5-1,TRBJ1-1,11
ASSLALTEAF,TRBV6-5,TRBJ1-1,10
ASSLALVETQY,TRBV5-1,TRBJ2-5,11
SVGSLSGGVGTDTQY,TRBV29-1,TRBJ2-3,15
ASSLQGAANTEAF,TRBV28,TRBJ1-1,13
ASSDHGGRGYT,TRBV9,TRBJ1-2,11
ASSVDSNYGYT,TRBV9,TRBJ1-2,11
SVAPGQVDNEQF,TRBV29-1,TRBJ2-1,12